This TCR beta chain was captured by sequencing in a study of blood T cell repertoires in COVID-19 (TCRdb year 2020). Background on the whole study: The collaborator samples originated in the United States, Italy and Spain and spanned the acute and convalescent phases of COVID-19. The material from the prospective study consisted of cDNA or gDNA derived from T cells, B-cell-depleted T cells, or PBMCs. Deeply sampled blood TCRbeta repertoires from subjects exposed to, actively infected with, or recovered from COVID-19 were included in the dataset. The repertoires were released in a freely available public database intended as a resource for research on the immune response to SARS-CoV-2. The samples were drawn from two sources: the first 160 participants of the ongoing ImmuneRACE study, and over 950 subjects contributed by 6 global collaborators. Sample metadata almost always included a de-identified subject ID, COVID-19 status, age in years and sex. HLA class I and class II types, where available, came from metadata supplied by the sample provider rather than from assay-based typing. General findings and caveats noted by the study authors: The amount of clinical and demographic metadata varied by source and participant and was provided uncurated.

Worth noting for this clone: The specificity of this receptor is unknown. There are no base qualities to consult, and no much larger clone falls within one base.

The immunoSEQ Assay, a bias-controlled multiplex PCR, was used to amplify TCRbeta CDR3 regions from genomic DNA. The paper's processing steps were these. The number of nucleated cells in each sample was estimated from the amplification of reference gene primers within the assay. To quantify the absolute abundance of each unique TCRbeta CDR3 rearrangement, sequence reads were collapsed and filtered. Productive Simpson clonality was computed per sample as the square root of Simpson's diversity index over productive rearrangements. This is the immuneACCESS table as TCRdb keeps it, with only in-frame sequences that have V and J called. A part of the clones is gone; compared with another copy, unresolved V genes explain less than half, and the rest is unexplained. D and trimming were read from the DNA, whereas the V and J calls and clone size are those reported in that table. This sample comprises tens of thousands of clones, over 85% of them detected only once. Roughly a tenth of the sample belongs to the ten largest clones.

Each collaborating institution followed its own protocols to collect whole blood in K2EDTA tubes. Collaborator samples were shipped for TCRbeta analysis as frozen whole blood, isolated PBMCs, or DNA extracted from either sample type. The TCR comes from a human donor in a cohort sampled during active COVID-19. Material: peripheral blood.

DNA sequence: TGTGCCATCAGTGAGGGATCAGGGTACTCTGGAAACACCATATATTTT. Translated, it reads CAISEGSGYSGNTIYF. Here the chain combines TRBV10-3 and TRBJ1-3, and the D gene may be TRBD1, 5 bases matching. The junction carries 11 bases between V and J, which are trimmed by 2 bases and 0 bases respectively. CDR1 and CDR2 (ENHRY, SYGVKD) derive from the germline V gene. Taken from cysteine to phenylalanine, the CDR3 has 16 residues. The sequence is cut down to CDR3 DNA, 48 bases in frame from base 1.